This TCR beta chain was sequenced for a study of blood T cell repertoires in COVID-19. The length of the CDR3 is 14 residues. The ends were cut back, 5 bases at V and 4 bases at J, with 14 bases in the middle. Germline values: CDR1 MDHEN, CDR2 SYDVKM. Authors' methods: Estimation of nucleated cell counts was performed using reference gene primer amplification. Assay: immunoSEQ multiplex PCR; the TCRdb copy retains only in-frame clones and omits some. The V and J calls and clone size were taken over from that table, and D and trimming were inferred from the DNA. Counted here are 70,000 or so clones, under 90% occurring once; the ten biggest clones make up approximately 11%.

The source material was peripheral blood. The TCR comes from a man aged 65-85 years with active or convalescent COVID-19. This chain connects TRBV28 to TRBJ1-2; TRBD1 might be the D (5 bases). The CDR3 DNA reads TGTGCCAGCAGTCCGGGGGGGAGCCTCTATGGCTACACCTTC. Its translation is CASSPGGSLYGYTF.